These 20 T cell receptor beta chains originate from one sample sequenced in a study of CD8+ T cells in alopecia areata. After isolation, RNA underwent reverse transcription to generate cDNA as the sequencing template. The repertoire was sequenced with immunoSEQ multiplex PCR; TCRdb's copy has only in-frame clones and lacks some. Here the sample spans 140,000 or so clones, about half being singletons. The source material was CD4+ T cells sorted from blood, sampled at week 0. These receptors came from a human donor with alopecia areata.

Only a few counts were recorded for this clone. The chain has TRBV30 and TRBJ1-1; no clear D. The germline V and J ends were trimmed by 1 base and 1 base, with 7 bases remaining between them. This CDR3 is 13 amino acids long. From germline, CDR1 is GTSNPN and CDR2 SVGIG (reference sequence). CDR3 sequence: CAWSAQSNTEAFF. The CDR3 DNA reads TGTGCCTGGAGTGCTCAGTCGAACACTGAAGCTTTCTTT. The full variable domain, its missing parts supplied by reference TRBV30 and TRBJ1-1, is SQTIHQWPATLVQPVGSPLSLECTVEGTSNPNLYWYRQAAGRGLQLLFYSVGIGQISSEVPQNLSASRPQDRQFILSSKKLLLSDSGFYLCAWSAQSNTEAFFGQGTRLTVV.

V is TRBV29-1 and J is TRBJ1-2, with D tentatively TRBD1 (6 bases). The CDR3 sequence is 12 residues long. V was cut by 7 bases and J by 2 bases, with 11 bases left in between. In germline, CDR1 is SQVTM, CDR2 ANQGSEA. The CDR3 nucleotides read TGCAGCGCCGACAGGAACAACTATGGCTACACCTTC. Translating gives CSADRNNYGYTF. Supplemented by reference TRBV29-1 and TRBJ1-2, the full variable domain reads SAVISQKPSRDICQRGTSLTIQCQVDSQVTMMFWYRQQPGQSLTLIATANQGSEATYESGFVIDKFPISRPNLTFSTLTVSNMSPEDSSIYLCSADRNNYGYTFGSGTRLTVV.

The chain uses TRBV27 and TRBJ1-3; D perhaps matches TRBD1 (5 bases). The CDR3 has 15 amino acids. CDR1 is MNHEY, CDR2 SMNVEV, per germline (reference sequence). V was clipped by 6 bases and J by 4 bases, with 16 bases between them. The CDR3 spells CASSSLGPSGNTIYF. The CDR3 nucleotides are TGTGCCAGCAGCTCCCTGGGGCCGAGCGGAAACACCATATATTTT.

CDR3 protein: CAWGGSEKLFF. In DNA form, the CDR3 reads TGTGCCTGGGGAGGGAGTGAAAAACTGTTTTTT. The chain joins TRBV30 to TRBJ1-4; D is ambiguous. Germline CDR1 is GTSNPN and CDR2 is SVGIG (reference sequence). The CDR3 contains 11 residues. V lost 5 bases and J 7 bases, leaving 8 bases between the germline ends.

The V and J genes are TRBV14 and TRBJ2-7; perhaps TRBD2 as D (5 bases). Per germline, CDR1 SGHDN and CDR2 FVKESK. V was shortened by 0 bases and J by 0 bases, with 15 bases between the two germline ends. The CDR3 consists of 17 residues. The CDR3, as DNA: TGTGCCAGCAGCCAAGATCGTGGTAGAGGGAGCTCCTACGAGCAGTACTTC. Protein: CASSQDRGRGSSYEQYF.

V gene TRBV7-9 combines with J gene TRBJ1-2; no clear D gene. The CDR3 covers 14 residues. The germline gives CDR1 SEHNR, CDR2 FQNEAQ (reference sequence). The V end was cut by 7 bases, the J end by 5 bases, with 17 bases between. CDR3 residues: CASIDSGRLYGYTF. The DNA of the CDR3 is TGTGCCAGCATCGACTCCGGGAGACTTTATGGCTACACCTTC.

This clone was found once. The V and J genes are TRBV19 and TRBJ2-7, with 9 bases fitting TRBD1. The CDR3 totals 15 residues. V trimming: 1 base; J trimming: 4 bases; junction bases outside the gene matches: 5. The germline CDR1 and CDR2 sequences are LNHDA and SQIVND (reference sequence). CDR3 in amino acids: CASSIAGTGQYEQYF. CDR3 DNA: TGTGCCAGTAGTATAGCAGGGACAGGGCAATACGAGCAGTACTTC.

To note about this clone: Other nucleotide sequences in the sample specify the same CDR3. The chain's CDR3 is CASSFRGAGGYTF. The CDR3 DNA reads as TGTGCCAGCAGTTTCAGGGGCGCGGGTGGCTACACCTTC. The rearrangement uses TRBV27 and TRBJ1-2, with a possible D match to TRBD1 (6 bases). Between the trimmed V and J ends, which lost 3 bases and 7 bases, there was a span of 12 bases. Germline V gene lookup returns CDR1 MNHEY and CDR2 SMNVEV (reference sequence). CDR3 length: 13 residues.

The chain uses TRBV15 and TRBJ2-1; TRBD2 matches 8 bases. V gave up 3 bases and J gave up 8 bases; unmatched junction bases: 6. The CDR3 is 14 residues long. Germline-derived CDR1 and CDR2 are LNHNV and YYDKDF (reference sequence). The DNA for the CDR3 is TGTGCCACCAGCAGCGGGAGGGCCTTATATGAGCAGTTCTTC. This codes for CATSSGRALYEQFF.

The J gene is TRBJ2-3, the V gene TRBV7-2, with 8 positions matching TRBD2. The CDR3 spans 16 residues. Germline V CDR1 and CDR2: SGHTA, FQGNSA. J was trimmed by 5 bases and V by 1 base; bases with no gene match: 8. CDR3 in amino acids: CASSLGGTRGGDTQYF. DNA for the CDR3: TGTGCCAGCAGCTTAGGCGGGACTAGAGGGGGAGATACGCAGTATTTT.

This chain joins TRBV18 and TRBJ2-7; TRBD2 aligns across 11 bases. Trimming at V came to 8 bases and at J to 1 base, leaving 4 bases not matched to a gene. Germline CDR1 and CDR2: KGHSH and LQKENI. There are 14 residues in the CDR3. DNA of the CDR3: TGTGCCAGCAGCACTAGCGGGAGTTCCTACGAGCAGTACTTC. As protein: CASSTSGSSYEQYF.

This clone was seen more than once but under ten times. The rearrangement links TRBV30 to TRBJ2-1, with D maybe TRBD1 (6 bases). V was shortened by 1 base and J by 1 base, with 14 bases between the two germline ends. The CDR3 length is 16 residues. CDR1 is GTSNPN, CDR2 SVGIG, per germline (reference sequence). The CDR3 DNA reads TGTGCCTGGAGTGACGACCGCAGGGGATCCTACAATGAGCAGTTCTTC. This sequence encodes CAWSDDRRGSYNEQFF.

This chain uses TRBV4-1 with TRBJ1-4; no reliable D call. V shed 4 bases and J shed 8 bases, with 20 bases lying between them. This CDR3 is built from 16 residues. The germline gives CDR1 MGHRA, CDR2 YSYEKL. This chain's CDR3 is CASSLYTGVNTEKLFF. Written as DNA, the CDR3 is TGCGCCAGCAGCCTCTACACGGGAGTGAATACGGAAAAACTGTTTTTT.

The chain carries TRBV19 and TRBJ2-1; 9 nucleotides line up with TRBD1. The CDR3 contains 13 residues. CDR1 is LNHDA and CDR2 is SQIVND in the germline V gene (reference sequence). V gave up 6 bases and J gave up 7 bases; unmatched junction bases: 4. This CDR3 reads CASRGQGGNEQFF. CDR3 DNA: TGTGCCAGTAGGGGACAGGGTGGAAATGAGCAGTTCTTC.

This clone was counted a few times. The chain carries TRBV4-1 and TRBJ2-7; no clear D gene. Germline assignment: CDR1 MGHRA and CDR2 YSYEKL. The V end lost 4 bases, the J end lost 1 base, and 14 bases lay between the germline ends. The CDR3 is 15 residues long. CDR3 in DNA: TGCGCCAGCAGCCGGATTATTCAGGTTTCCTACGAGCAGTACTTC. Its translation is CASSRIIQVSYEQYF.

CDR3 in amino acids: CAWSVQRGGSGYTF. Here the CDR3 DNA reads TGTGCCTGGAGTGTACAAAGGGGAGGGAGCGGCTACACCTTC. V gene TRBV30 combines with J gene TRBJ1-2; D possibly corresponds to TRBD1 (5 bases). Germline CDR1 is GTSNPN and CDR2 is SVGIG (reference sequence). There are 14 residues in the CDR3. The V gene lost 0 bases and the J gene lost 8 bases, with 16 bases spanning the gap.

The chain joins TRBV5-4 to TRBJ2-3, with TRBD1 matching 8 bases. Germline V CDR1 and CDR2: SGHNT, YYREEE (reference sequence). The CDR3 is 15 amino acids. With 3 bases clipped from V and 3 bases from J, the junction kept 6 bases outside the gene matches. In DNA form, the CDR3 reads TGTGCCAGCAGCTCTGGACAGGGACGGACAGATACGCAGTATTTT. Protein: CASSSGQGRTDTQYF.

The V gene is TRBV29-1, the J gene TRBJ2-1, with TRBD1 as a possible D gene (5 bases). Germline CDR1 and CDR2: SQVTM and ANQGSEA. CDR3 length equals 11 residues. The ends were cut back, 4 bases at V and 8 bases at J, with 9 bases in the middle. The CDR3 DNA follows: TGCAGCGTTGCTAGGGGCTATGAGCAGTTCTTC. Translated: CSVARGYEQFF.

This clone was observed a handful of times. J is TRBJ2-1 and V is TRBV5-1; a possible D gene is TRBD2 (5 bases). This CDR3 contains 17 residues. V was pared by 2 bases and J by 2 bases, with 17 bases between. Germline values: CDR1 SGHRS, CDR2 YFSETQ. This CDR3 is CASSFSRQRIAYNEQFF. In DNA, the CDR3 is TGCGCCAGCAGCTTTTCGCGTCAGCGGATCGCCTACAATGAGCAGTTCTTC.

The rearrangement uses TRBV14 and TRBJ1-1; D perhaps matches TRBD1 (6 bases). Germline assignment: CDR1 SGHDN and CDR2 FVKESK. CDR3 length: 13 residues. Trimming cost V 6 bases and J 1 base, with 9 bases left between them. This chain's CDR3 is CASSRQENTEAFF. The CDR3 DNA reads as TGTGCCAGCAGTAGACAGGAGAACACTGAAGCTTTCTTT.